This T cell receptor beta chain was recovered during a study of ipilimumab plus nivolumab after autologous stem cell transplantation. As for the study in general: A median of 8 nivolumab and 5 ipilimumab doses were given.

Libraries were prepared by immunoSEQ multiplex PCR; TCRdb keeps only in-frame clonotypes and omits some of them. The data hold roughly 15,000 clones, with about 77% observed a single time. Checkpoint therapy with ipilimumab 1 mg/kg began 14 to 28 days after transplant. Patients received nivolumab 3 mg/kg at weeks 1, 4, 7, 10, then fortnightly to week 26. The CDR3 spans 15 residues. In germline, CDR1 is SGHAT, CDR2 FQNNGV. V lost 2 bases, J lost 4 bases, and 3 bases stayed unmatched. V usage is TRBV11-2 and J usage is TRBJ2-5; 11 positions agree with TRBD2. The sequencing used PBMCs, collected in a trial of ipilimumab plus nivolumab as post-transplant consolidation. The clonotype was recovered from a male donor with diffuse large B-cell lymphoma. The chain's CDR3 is CASSLIAGGPETQYF. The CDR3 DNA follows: TGTGCCAGCAGCTTAATAGCGGGGGGGCCAGAGACCCAGTACTTC.